This T cell receptor beta chain was sequenced in a study of blood T cell repertoires in COVID-19. Study as a whole: Material from acute and convalescent COVID-19 was sourced from the United States, Italy and Spain. PBMCs, B-cell-depleted T cells, or T cells were the source of the cDNA or gDNA that made up the material.

Per the study methods: By means of reference gene primer amplification, nucleated cell counts were estimated. Here immunoSEQ multiplex PCR was the method, and the copy in TCRdb shows in-frame clones only, minus some. That table is the source of V, J and clone size, and D and trimming were worked out from the DNA. The table shows around 190,000 clones, with approximately 88% occurring only once. Clinical history reported by participants formed the basis on which cohorts were assigned. The CDR3 is 15 residues long. CDR1 is SGHNT and CDR2 is YENEEA in the germline V gene. V was pared by 3 bases and J by 7 bases, with 9 bases of the junction left unmatched.

The genes are TRBV11-3 and TRBJ2-1; 7 bases are a match to TRBD2. The specimen sequenced was PBMCs or T cells enriched from blood (not recorded which). The TCR comes from a woman aged 25 to 45 who had recovered from COVID-19. This CDR3 reads CASSFLTGGQNEQFF. The CDR3 nucleotides are TGTGCCAGCAGCTTCTTGACGGGAGGTCAGAATGAGCAGTTCTTC.